Described below is a single T cell receptor beta chain sequence and its context. Antigen: not known. Germline assignment: CDR1 MNHEY and CDR2 SVGAGI. The CDR3 loop spans 15 amino acids. V gave up 6 bases and J gave up 10 bases, with 19 bases separating them. The data were taken from a study of cytomegalovirus exposure and HLA in healthy donors. The PCR was carried out with 60 Vbeta primers and 13 Jbeta primers. The assay was immunoSEQ multiplex PCR, and TCRdb's table has in-frame clones only and misses some. This sample has about 140,000 clones; about 70% occur once, and the top ten carry 3.1%. Study-wide points: Most subjects' HLA-A and HLA-B alleles were reportedly predicted from TCR beta sequences.

The material sequenced was PBMCs. The TCR sequence derives from a man in his forties in good health and CMV-seronegative. V is TRBV6-5 and J is TRBJ1-6, with D possibly TRBD1 on 6 matching bases. The CDR3 sequence: CASRDTGIQGSPLHF. DNA for the CDR3: TGTGCCAGCAGGGACACAGGGATTCAGGGGTCACCCCTCCACTTT.